Listed here are 20 T cell receptor beta chains from one sample, sequenced in a study of CXCR3-negative and CXCR3-positive naive CD8 T cells. TRB cDNA was prepared as libraries by UMI-labeled 5' RACE. Reprocessing the 5' RACE reads, TCRdb reports a single entry for every CDR3 protein and omits DNA. The sample has fewer than 95,000 distinct CDR3 sequences. Sequencing was performed on naive CXCR3- CD8+ T cells from blood. The subset: CD45RO-CCR7+CD27+CD95- naive CD8+ T cells lacking CXCR3 (TNR3-). These receptor sequences come from a human donor in good health. Some clones in this sample may be carry-over from other donors' samples.

This chain joins TRBV5-1 and TRBJ2-7. CDR1 and CDR2 from the germline V gene are SGHRS and YFSETQ. The CDR3 sequence is 11 residues long. CDR3 protein: CASGDTYEQYF.

The rearrangement joins TRBV13 to TRBJ1-1. CDR1 PRHDT and CDR2 FYEKMQ come from the germline V gene (reference sequence). The CDR3 has 14 residues. CDR3 loop: CASSLLASNTEAFF.

This chain joins TRBV15 and TRBJ1-6; TCRdb lists TRBD1, though no DNA is available to test this call. CDR3 length equals 15 residues. Looked up from germline, CDR1 is LNHNV and CDR2 is YYDKDF (reference sequence). This CDR3 is CATSRVLEGVSPLHF. The whole variable domain, remainder taken from reference TRBV15 and TRBJ1-6, is DAMVIQNPRYQVTQFGKPVTLSCSQTLNHNVMYWYQQKSSQAPKLLFHYYDKDFNNEADTPDNFQSRRPNTSFCFLDIRSPGLGDTAMYLCATSRVLEGVSPLHFGNGTRLTVT.

The chain joins TRBV7-2 to TRBJ2-3; TCRdb gives TRBD2 as the D gene, but with no DNA this cannot be confirmed. In germline, CDR1 is SGHTA, CDR2 FQGNSA. The CDR3 is made up of 15 amino acids. The CDR3 reads CASSSLAGAPDTQYF.

The chain employs TRBV9 and TRBJ2-1; there is no DNA to check the TCRdb D call of TRBD2. The germline V gene encodes CDR1 SGDLS and CDR2 YYNGEE. This CDR3 spans 15 amino acids. CDR3 sequence reads: CASSVASGSFSEQFF.

This chain joins TRBV5-5 and TRBJ2-1. Germline assignment: CDR1 SGHKS and CDR2 YYEKEE (reference sequence). This CDR3 contains 11 residues. The CDR3 is CASSLDDEQFF.

The chain links TRBV5-5 to TRBJ2-7; TCRdb proposes TRBD1, but this gene call is untestable without DNA. In germline, CDR1 is SGHKS, CDR2 YYEKEE (reference sequence). The CDR3 has 14 amino acids. The CDR3 reads CASRRDPAPYEQYF.

The rearrangement links TRBV15 to TRBJ2-2; TCRdb lists TRBD2, though no DNA is available to test this call. The CDR3 runs 15 residues. Germline-derived CDR1 and CDR2 are LNHNV and YYDKDF (reference sequence). The CDR3 spells CATSRMRGVDGELFF.

V gene TRBV28 combines with J gene TRBJ2-5; TCRdb's assignment of TRBD1 cannot be checked, as there is no DNA. Germline V lookup: CDR1 MDHEN, CDR2 SYDVKM. The CDR3 is 16 residues long. CDR3 sequence: CASSPADSLGGETQYF.

The chain recombines TRBV6-2 or TRBV6-3 with TRBJ2-5; the D call from TCRdb, TRBD1, cannot be confirmed without DNA. Per germline, CDR1 MNHEY and CDR2 SVGEGT. The CDR3 is 15 amino acids. This CDR3 is CASSYGPWTEETQYF.

This chain connects TRBV29-1 to TRBJ2-1; TCRdb lists TRBD1, though no DNA is available to test this call. The germline V gene has CDR1 SQVTM and CDR2 ANQGSEA. The CDR3 length is 13 residues. Here the CDR3 reads CSGLGQTYNEQFF.

The rearrangement links TRBV7-2 to TRBJ2-3; TCRdb picks TRBD2, but there is no DNA to check that call. Germline V gene lookup returns CDR1 SGHTA and CDR2 FQGNSA. The CDR3 totals 15 residues. Here the CDR3 reads CASSLELAGADTQYF.

The V call is TRBV28, the J call TRBJ1-2; TCRdb reports TRBD1, a call that lacks DNA to check it against. CDR1 and CDR2 from the germline V gene are MDHEN and SYDVKM. This CDR3 has 13 residues. Here the CDR3 reads CASSPLGGQGYTF.

V usage is TRBV29-1 and J usage is TRBJ2-1; without DNA, the TCRdb call of TRBD1 cannot be checked. Germline values: CDR1 SQVTM, CDR2 ANQGSEA. The CDR3 covers 18 residues. The CDR3: CSVSPRPGPTPTYNEQFF.

The chain uses TRBV12-3 or TRBV12-4 and TRBJ2-5; the D gene TCRdb calls, TRBD2, cannot be checked with no DNA. This CDR3 has 15 amino acids. CDR3 region: CASRSQDGGVETQYF.

The chain links TRBV7-7 to TRBJ2-2; the D call of TRBD2 rests on TCRdb alone, since no DNA is present to check it. CDR1 and CDR2 (germline): SSHAT, FNYEAQ (reference sequence). The CDR3 is made up of 17 amino acids. This CDR3 reads CASSRGLAGGLVGELFF.

The rearrangement links TRBV7-2 to TRBJ1-2. Germline V gene data show CDR1 as SGHTA and CDR2 as FQGNSA. CDR3 length: 16 amino acids. CDR3 residues: CASSLFVPSWDYGYTF. Full variable domain (remainder filled in from reference TRBV7-2 and TRBJ1-2): GAGVSQSPSNKVTEKGKDVELRCDPISGHTALYWYRQSLGQGLEFLIYFQGNSAPDKSGLPSDRFSAERTGGSVSTLTIQRTQQEDSAVYLCASSLFVPSWDYGYTFGSGTRLTVV.

The gene calls are TRBV7-9 and TRBJ1-1. The CDR3 consists of 13 residues. Germline lookup yields CDR1 SEHNR and CDR2 FQNEAQ (reference sequence). The CDR3 spells CASSLESNAEAFF.

The chain uses TRBV5-1 and TRBJ1-2. The germline CDR1 and CDR2 sequences are SGHRS and YFSETQ. The CDR3 has 12 amino acids. CDR3 loop: CASSSRAGGYTF.

The chain joins TRBV7-9 to TRBJ2-7. CDR3 length equals 12 residues. Per germline, CDR1 SEHNR and CDR2 FQNEAQ (reference sequence). The CDR3 protein is CASESMKYEQYF.